The rows below give T cell receptor beta chains drawn from one sample of a study of CD8 T cells in Susac syndrome. TCRdb ran MiXCR on the immunoSEQ multiplex PCR reads and lists one entry per CDR3 protein. The sample contains 100,000 to 150,000 distinct CDR3 sequences, 85% to 95% of which appear only once. Sequenced: CD8+ T cells from PBMCs. Every receptor here comes from a human donor with multiple sclerosis. CDR3s include the opening cysteine and the closing phenylalanine or tryptophan. The order of the fields is J gene, clone size, CDR3 length, D gene, V gene, CDR3 DNA, CDR3 protein. D genes are given only for firm matches. Some rows have no size entry. The others give once, few or many, or a class for an expanded clone.

j_gene: TRBJ1-6
abundance: -
len: 14
d_gene: -
v_gene: TRBV12-3/TRBV12-4
CDR3nt: TGTGCCAGCAGTTCGGGACCGGATAATTCACCCCTCCACTTT
CDR3aa: CASSSGPDNSPLHF

j_gene: TRBJ2-1
abundance: -
len: 16
d_gene: TRBD2
v_gene: TRBV9
CDR3nt: TGTGCCAGTACACTTGGCGGGGGGATTACCTACAATGAGCAGTTCTTC
CDR3aa: CASTLGGGITYNEQFF

j_gene: TRBJ2-1
abundance: -
len: 13
d_gene: -
v_gene: TRBV29-1
CDR3nt: TGCAGCGTTGATTACTCGCGATACAATGAGCAGTTCTTC
CDR3aa: CSVDYSRYNEQFF

j_gene: TRBJ1-3
abundance: few
len: 13
d_gene: -
v_gene: TRBV2
CDR3nt: TGTGCCAGCAGTGAAGGGTTTGGAAACACCATATATTTT
CDR3aa: CASSEGFGNTIYF

j_gene: TRBJ2-3
abundance: -
len: 14
d_gene: TRBD2
v_gene: TRBV27
CDR3nt: TGTGCCAGCACTGGGACTAGCACCCATCATACGCAGTATTTT
CDR3aa: CASTGTSTHHTQYF

j_gene: TRBJ2-2
abundance: -
len: 15
d_gene: -
v_gene: TRBV20-1
CDR3nt: TGCAGTGCGCAAAAACGGACGGGGAACACCGGGGAGCTGTTTTTT
CDR3aa: CSAQKRTGNTGELFF

j_gene: TRBJ2-1
abundance: -
len: 16
d_gene: TRBD1
v_gene: TRBV11-2
CDR3nt: TGTGCCAGCAGCCTTCCGCCAGGACAGGGGTACGATGAGCAGTTCTTC
CDR3aa: CASSLPPGQGYDEQFF

j_gene: TRBJ1-2
abundance: once
len: 14
d_gene: -
v_gene: TRBV9
CDR3nt: TGTGCCAGCAGCGTAGGTACAGGTTCGGGCGGCTACACCTTC
CDR3aa: CASSVGTGSGGYTF

j_gene: TRBJ2-7
abundance: -
len: 15
d_gene: TRBD2
v_gene: TRBV20-1
CDR3nt: TGCAGTGCCATCCAAGTAGGGGAGGGCCTCTACGAGCAGTACTTC
CDR3aa: CSAIQVGEGLYEQYF

j_gene: TRBJ1-2
abundance: -
len: 22
d_gene: TRBD1
v_gene: TRBV9
CDR3nt: TGTGCCAGCAGCGCGGCGCCCGGGACAGCCACCGAACTATGGCTCAAAACTCGGGGCTACACCTTC
CDR3aa: CASSAAPGTATELWLKTRGYTF

j_gene: TRBJ1-1
abundance: -
len: 13
d_gene: -
v_gene: TRBV6-1
CDR3nt: TGTGCCAGCAGCCCCACAGGGTTTGATGAAGCTTTCTTT
CDR3aa: CASSPTGFDEAFF

j_gene: TRBJ1-2
abundance: -
len: 15
d_gene: -
v_gene: TRBV2
CDR3nt: TGTGCCAGCAGTGAACAGGCTAGGGTTCACTATGGCTACACCTTC
CDR3aa: CASSEQARVHYGYTF

j_gene: TRBJ1-1
abundance: -
len: 16
d_gene: -
v_gene: TRBV19
CDR3nt: TGTGCCAGTAGTCAGATTCCCGGCCAGATAGGGGCGGAAGCTTTCTTT
CDR3aa: CASSQIPGQIGAEAFF

j_gene: TRBJ1-5
abundance: -
len: 18
d_gene: -
v_gene: TRBV20-1
CDR3nt: TGCAGTGCTAGAGAGGGGGTTTTACCTACCTATAGCAATCAGCCCCAGCATTTT
CDR3aa: CSAREGVLPTYSNQPQHF

j_gene: TRBJ1-5
abundance: -
len: 16
d_gene: TRBD1
v_gene: TRBV7-6
CDR3nt: TGTGCCAGCAGCCCAAGGGACAGGGGAAGCAATCAGCCCCAGCATTTT
CDR3aa: CASSPRDRGSNQPQHF

j_gene: TRBJ1-2
abundance: -
len: 14
d_gene: TRBD1
v_gene: TRBV19
CDR3nt: TGTGCCAGTAGGGGACAGAGATTTAACTATGGCTACACCTTC
CDR3aa: CASRGQRFNYGYTF

j_gene: TRBJ2-1
abundance: once
len: 17
d_gene: TRBD2
v_gene: TRBV5-1
CDR3nt: TGCGCCAGCAGCTTGGATTTAGCGGGAGTTTTATCCAATGAGCAGTTCTTC
CDR3aa: CASSLDLAGVLSNEQFF

j_gene: TRBJ2-1
abundance: -
len: 16
d_gene: -
v_gene: TRBV27
CDR3nt: TGTGCCAGCAGTTTTGCCGGGACTCAGCTCTACAATGAGCAGTTCTTC
CDR3aa: CASSFAGTQLYNEQFF

j_gene: TRBJ1-1
abundance: -
len: 13
d_gene: TRBD1
v_gene: TRBV6-1
CDR3nt: TGTGCCAGCAGTAAGGGGGCGAACACTGAAGCTTTCTTT
CDR3aa: CASSKGANTEAFF

j_gene: TRBJ2-3
abundance: -
len: 14
d_gene: -
v_gene: TRBV6-4
CDR3nt: TGTGCCAGCAGTGACCCACAGGGCACAGATACGCAGTATTTT
CDR3aa: CASSDPQGTDTQYF

j_gene: TRBJ1-3
abundance: -
len: 19
d_gene: TRBD1
v_gene: TRBV14
CDR3nt: TGTGCCAGCAGAAGACCGATAGGAGCAGGGGGTATCTCTGGAAACACCATATATTTT
CDR3aa: CASRRPIGAGGISGNTIYF

j_gene: TRBJ2-5
abundance: -
len: 14
d_gene: -
v_gene: TRBV13
CDR3nt: TGTGCCAGCAGCTTAGCCCGGGGTCAAGAGACCCAGTACTTC
CDR3aa: CASSLARGQETQYF

j_gene: TRBJ2-3
abundance: once
len: 14
d_gene: -
v_gene: TRBV9
CDR3nt: TGTGCCAGCAGCGCGACCGGATTCACAGATACGCAGTATTTT
CDR3aa: CASSATGFTDTQYF

j_gene: TRBJ2-7
abundance: -
len: 12
d_gene: TRBD1
v_gene: TRBV20-1
CDR3nt: TGCAGTGCCCACAGGGGCAGCTACGAGCAGTACTTC
CDR3aa: CSAHRGSYEQYF

j_gene: TRBJ1-3
abundance: -
len: 16
d_gene: TRBD1
v_gene: TRBV28
CDR3nt: TGTGCCAGCAGTTTCCGGGGGGACAGGGTTGGAAACACCATATATTTT
CDR3aa: CASSFRGDRVGNTIYF

j_gene: TRBJ2-2
abundance: -
len: 16
d_gene: TRBD2
v_gene: TRBV9
CDR3nt: TGTGCCAGCAGCGTAGCTGTGGGAGGGGACACCGGGGAGCTGTTTTTT
CDR3aa: CASSVAVGGDTGELFF

j_gene: TRBJ2-1
abundance: -
len: 13
d_gene: TRBD2
v_gene: TRBV29-1
CDR3nt: TGCAGCGTTGTACGGGGGGACTACAATGAGCAGTTCTTC
CDR3aa: CSVVRGDYNEQFF

j_gene: TRBJ1-5
abundance: -
len: 17
d_gene: -
v_gene: TRBV6-1
CDR3nt: TGTGCCAGCAGTGAAGCGCTGGCCGGGTTGTTGAATCAGCCCCAGCATTTT
CDR3aa: CASSEALAGLLNQPQHF

j_gene: TRBJ2-1
abundance: -
len: 11
d_gene: -
v_gene: TRBV20-1
CDR3nt: TGCAGTGCGCGGGTCCTAAATGAGCAGTTCTTC
CDR3aa: CSARVLNEQFF

j_gene: TRBJ2-3
abundance: once
len: 14
d_gene: TRBD1
v_gene: TRBV7-2
CDR3nt: TGTGCCAGCAGCTCGGGACAGCCTACAGATACGCAGTATTTT
CDR3aa: CASSSGQPTDTQYF

j_gene: TRBJ2-1
abundance: -
len: 14
d_gene: TRBD2
v_gene: TRBV2
CDR3nt: TGTGCCAGCCGAGGGCGGGGGGGGTACAATGAGCAGTTCTTC
CDR3aa: CASRGRGGYNEQFF

j_gene: TRBJ1-6
abundance: -
len: 16
d_gene: -
v_gene: TRBV4-1
CDR3nt: TGCGCCAGCAGCCAAGATGCCGACCCCTATAATTCACCCCTCCACTTT
CDR3aa: CASSQDADPYNSPLHF

j_gene: TRBJ1-4
abundance: -
len: 15
d_gene: -
v_gene: TRBV18
CDR3nt: TGTGCCAGCTCACCGAGTTCGTGGGGAAGCGAAAAACTGTTTTTT
CDR3aa: CASSPSSWGSEKLFF

j_gene: TRBJ2-7
abundance: few
len: 14
d_gene: -
v_gene: TRBV13
CDR3nt: TGTGCCAGCAGTAGCCGCGGGGTGACCTACGAGCAGTACTTC
CDR3aa: CASSSRGVTYEQYF

j_gene: TRBJ2-3
abundance: -
len: 14
d_gene: -
v_gene: TRBV23-1
CDR3nt: TGCGCCTTTGACCAGCAACAAACCAAAGATACGCAGTATTTT
CDR3aa: CAFDQQQTKDTQYF

j_gene: TRBJ1-5
abundance: few
len: 15
d_gene: -
v_gene: TRBV11-2
CDR3nt: TGTGCCAGCAGCTTAGGAGGATATAGCAATCAGCCCCAGCATTTT
CDR3aa: CASSLGGYSNQPQHF

j_gene: TRBJ2-7
abundance: -
len: 14
d_gene: -
v_gene: TRBV5-6
CDR3nt: TGTGCCAGCAGCTTGGCCACAGGCTCCTACGGGCAGTACTTC
CDR3aa: CASSLATGSYGQYF

j_gene: TRBJ2-7
abundance: -
len: 15
d_gene: -
v_gene: TRBV9
CDR3nt: TGTGCCAGCAGCGTAGACGGCGGGGGAGGGGGTGAGCAGTACTTC
CDR3aa: CASSVDGGGGGEQYF

j_gene: TRBJ1-6
abundance: -
len: 14
d_gene: -
v_gene: TRBV19
CDR3nt: TGTGCCAGTAGTTTGGAATGGAGTATTTCACCCCTCCACTTT
CDR3aa: CASSLEWSISPLHF

j_gene: TRBJ1-5
abundance: -
len: 14
d_gene: -
v_gene: TRBV28
CDR3nt: TGTGCCAGCAGTCCACGGGACGTCAATCAGCCCCAGCATTTT
CDR3aa: CASSPRDVNQPQHF

j_gene: TRBJ1-2
abundance: -
len: 15
d_gene: -
v_gene: TRBV12-5
CDR3nt: TGTGCTAGTGGTTCGAACCCGACAGGAGACTATGGCTACACCTTC
CDR3aa: CASGSNPTGDYGYTF

j_gene: TRBJ1-5
abundance: -
len: 16
d_gene: -
v_gene: TRBV27
CDR3nt: TGTGCCAGCAGTTTATACGGAGAGGGGCAGGATCAGCCCCAGCATTTT
CDR3aa: CASSLYGEGQDQPQHF

j_gene: TRBJ1-1
abundance: -
len: 15
d_gene: -
v_gene: TRBV2
CDR3nt: TGTGCCAGCAGTGATCCCGGGGTCTCCGACACTGAAGCTTTCTTT
CDR3aa: CASSDPGVSDTEAFF

j_gene: TRBJ1-1
abundance: -
len: 15
d_gene: TRBD1
v_gene: TRBV27
CDR3nt: TGTGCCAGCAGACCGACAGGGGAGATGAACACTGAAGCTTTCTTT
CDR3aa: CASRPTGEMNTEAFF

j_gene: TRBJ1-4
abundance: -
len: 14
d_gene: -
v_gene: TRBV5-4
CDR3nt: TGTGCCAGCAGCTACCAGGGGCTGGGTGAAAAACTGTTTTTT
CDR3aa: CASSYQGLGEKLFF

j_gene: TRBJ1-5
abundance: -
len: 13
d_gene: -
v_gene: TRBV12-3/TRBV12-4
CDR3nt: TGTGCCAGCAGTTTGGAGTGGAGTCAGCCCCAGCATTTT
CDR3aa: CASSLEWSQPQHF

j_gene: TRBJ1-2
abundance: -
len: 13
d_gene: -
v_gene: TRBV19
CDR3nt: TGTGCCAGTAGACCGGGACCAGCCTATGGCTACACCTTC
CDR3aa: CASRPGPAYGYTF

j_gene: TRBJ1-2
abundance: -
len: 14
d_gene: TRBD1
v_gene: TRBV7-9
CDR3nt: TGTGCCAGCAGCGGGCCAGGGGGACACTATGGCTACACCTTC
CDR3aa: CASSGPGGHYGYTF

j_gene: TRBJ2-1
abundance: -
len: 16
d_gene: TRBD1
v_gene: TRBV24-1
CDR3nt: TGTGCCACCAGTGACCGGCGGACAGGGGTGAACAATGAGCAGTTCTTC
CDR3aa: CATSDRRTGVNNEQFF

j_gene: TRBJ2-3
abundance: -
len: 12
d_gene: -
v_gene: TRBV5-4
CDR3nt: TGTGCCAGCAGAATACTAGAAGATACGCAGTATTTT
CDR3aa: CASRILEDTQYF

j_gene: TRBJ1-2
abundance: -
len: 15
d_gene: -
v_gene: TRBV9
CDR3nt: TGTGCCAGCAGCGTAGACGGGACTTCATTCTATGGCTACACCTTC
CDR3aa: CASSVDGTSFYGYTF

j_gene: TRBJ1-6
abundance: -
len: 17
d_gene: -
v_gene: TRBV5-1
CDR3nt: TGCGCCAGCAGCTTGGCCGGGGTCCTGACAGGCAGCTCACCCCTCCACTTT
CDR3aa: CASSLAGVLTGSSPLHF